This T cell receptor (beta chain) was retrieved from a study of blood T cell repertoires in COVID-19 (TCRdb year 2020). For context, the study as a whole: The collaborator samples originated in the United States, Italy and Spain and spanned the acute and convalescent phases of COVID-19. The prospective study material was composed of cDNA or gDNA derived from T cells, B-cell-depleted T cells, or PBMCs. The dataset comprised deeply sampled blood TCRbeta repertoires from subjects exposed to, actively infected with, or recovered from COVID-19. The repertoires were released in a freely available public database intended as a resource for research on the immune response to SARS-CoV-2. The samples were drawn from two sources: the first 160 participants of the ongoing ImmuneRACE study, and 1,254 subjects contributed by 6 global collaborators. A de-identified subject ID, COVID-19 status, age in years and sex were almost always included in the sample metadata. Where available, HLA class I and class II types were obtained from metadata supplied by the sample provider rather than from assay-based typing.

Concerning this clone itself: Its recognized antigen is unknown. No base quality values were provided; no much bigger clone lies one nucleotide off.

The immunoSEQ Assay, a bias-controlled multiplex PCR, was used to amplify TCRbeta CDR3 regions from genomic DNA. The paper's data handling went like this. The number of nucleated cells in each sample was estimated by amplification of reference gene primers within the assay. To quantify the absolute abundance of each unique TCRbeta CDR3 rearrangement, sequence reads were collapsed and filtered. For each sample, productive Simpson clonality was calculated by taking the square root of Simpson's diversity index across productive rearrangements. Here the immuneACCESS table is served through TCRdb, limited to in-frame sequences with V and J called. Missing clones are a known gap in these copies; in checked studies unresolved V genes cover under half, and the rest lacks a known reason. D and trimming were read from the DNA, whereas the V and J calls and clone size are those reported in that table. The sample table contains 190,000 or so clones; only one count was recorded for 86% of them. The leading ten clones occupy roughly 4.9% of the sample.

Enrolling through a virtual design, the prospective study's participants ranged in age from roughly 18 to 100 years and lived across 20 to 30 United States geographic areas. In the prospective study, cohorts were assigned on the basis of participant-reported clinical history obtained from a screening survey and a study questionnaire. Exposed participants had been in contact, within 2 weeks of entering the study, with a person who had a PCR-confirmed or clinician-diagnosed case of COVID-19. Each participant in the prospective study had whole blood, serum and a nasopharyngeal or oropharyngeal swab collected by mobile phlebotomists. Additional blood draws and questionnaires over an approximately two-month period could optionally be provided by prospective study participants. Prospective study blood samples were shipped either frozen or at room temperature before DNA extraction. The study at large found these results: Clinical and demographic metadata were provided uncurated, with the amount varying by source and participant.

Reading from cysteine to phenylalanine, the CDR3 counts 15 amino acids. CDR3 DNA is the only sequence kept; it has 45 bases, read in frame from the first base. CDR1 is given as SGHRS and CDR2 as YFSETQ, both from the germline V gene. Trimming at the junction amounts to 3 bases on V and 6 bases on J, and the germline ends lie 18 bases apart. The origin of this receptor is a woman in her thirties who had been exposed to COVID-19. The sequencing input was PBMCs or T cells enriched from blood (not recorded which). The chain was built from TRBV5-1 and TRBJ1-1; a tentative D call is TRBD1 (5 bases match). In nucleotides, the sequence is TGCGCCAGCAGCTGGGGGAGGAGACTGAAGTCTGAAGCTTTCTTT. Its protein is CASSWGRRLKSEAFF.